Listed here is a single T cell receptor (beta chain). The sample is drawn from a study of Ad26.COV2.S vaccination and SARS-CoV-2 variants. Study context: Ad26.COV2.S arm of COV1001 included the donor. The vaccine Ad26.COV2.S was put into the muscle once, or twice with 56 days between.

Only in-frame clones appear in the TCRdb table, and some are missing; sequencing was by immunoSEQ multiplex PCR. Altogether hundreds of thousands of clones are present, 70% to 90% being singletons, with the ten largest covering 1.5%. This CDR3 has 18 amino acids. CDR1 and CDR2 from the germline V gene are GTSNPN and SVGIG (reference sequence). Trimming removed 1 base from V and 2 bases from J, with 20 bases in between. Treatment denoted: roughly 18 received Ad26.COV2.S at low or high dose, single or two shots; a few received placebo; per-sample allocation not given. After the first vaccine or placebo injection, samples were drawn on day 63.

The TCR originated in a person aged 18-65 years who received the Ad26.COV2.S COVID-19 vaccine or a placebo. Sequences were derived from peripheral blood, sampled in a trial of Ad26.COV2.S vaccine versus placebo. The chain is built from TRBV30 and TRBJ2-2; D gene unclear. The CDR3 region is CAWSGLFGSSDNTGELFF. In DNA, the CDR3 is TGTGCCTGGAGTGGGCTATTTGGGTCGAGCGATAACACCGGGGAGCTGTTTTTT.